This TCR beta chain is from a study of blood T cell repertoires in COVID-19. Patients from Seattle were sampled longitudinally, starting during active infection. V shed 4 bases and J shed 8 bases, with 15 bases lying between them. CDR1 KGHSH and CDR2 LQKENI come from the germline V gene. CDR3 length equals 14 residues. Produced via immunoSEQ multiplex PCR; TCRdb's table is partial and in-frame only. The sample gives about 130,000 clones, roughly 89% of which show up once; under 4.5% is in the top ten. Sequencing input: peripheral blood. This receptor was taken from a man aged 60-69 years with COVID-19, enrolled during active disease. The rearrangement links TRBV18 to TRBJ1-5; a possible D gene is TRBD1 (5 bases). CDR3 region: CASSLRAGLKPQHF. CDR3 nucleotide sequence: TGTGCCAGCTCACTGCGCGCAGGGCTAAAGCCCCAGCATTTT.